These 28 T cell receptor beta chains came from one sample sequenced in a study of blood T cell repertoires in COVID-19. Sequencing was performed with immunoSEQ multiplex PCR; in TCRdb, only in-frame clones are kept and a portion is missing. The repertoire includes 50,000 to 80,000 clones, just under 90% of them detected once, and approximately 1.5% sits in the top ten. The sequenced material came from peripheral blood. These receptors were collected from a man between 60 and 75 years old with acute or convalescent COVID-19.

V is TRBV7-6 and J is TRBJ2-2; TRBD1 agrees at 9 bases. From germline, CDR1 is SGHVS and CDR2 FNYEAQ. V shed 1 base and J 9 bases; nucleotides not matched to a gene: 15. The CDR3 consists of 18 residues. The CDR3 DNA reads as TGTGCCAGCAGCTTAGTGGTATCCGGGACAGGGAGACACCGGGAGCTGTTTTTT. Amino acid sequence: CASSLVVSGTGRHRELFF.

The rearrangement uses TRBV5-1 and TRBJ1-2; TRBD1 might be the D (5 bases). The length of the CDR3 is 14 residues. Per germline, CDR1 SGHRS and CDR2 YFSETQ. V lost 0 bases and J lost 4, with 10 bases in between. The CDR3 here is CASSLGQPSYGYTF. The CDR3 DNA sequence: TGCGCCAGCAGCTTGGGACAGCCCAGCTATGGCTACACCTTC.

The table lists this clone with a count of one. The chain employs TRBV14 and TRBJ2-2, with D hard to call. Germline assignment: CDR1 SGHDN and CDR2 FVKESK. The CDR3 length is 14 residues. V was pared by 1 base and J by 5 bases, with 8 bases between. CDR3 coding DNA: TGTGCCAGCAGCCAAGTACTGGTTACCGGGGAGCTGTTTTTT. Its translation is CASSQVLVTGELFF.

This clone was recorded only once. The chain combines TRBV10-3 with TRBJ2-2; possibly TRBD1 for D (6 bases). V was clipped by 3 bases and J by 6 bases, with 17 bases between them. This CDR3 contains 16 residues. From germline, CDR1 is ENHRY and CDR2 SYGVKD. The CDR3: CAISDATRGAAGELFF. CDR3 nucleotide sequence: TGTGCCATCAGTGATGCCACCAGGGGAGCGGCCGGGGAGCTGTTTTTT.

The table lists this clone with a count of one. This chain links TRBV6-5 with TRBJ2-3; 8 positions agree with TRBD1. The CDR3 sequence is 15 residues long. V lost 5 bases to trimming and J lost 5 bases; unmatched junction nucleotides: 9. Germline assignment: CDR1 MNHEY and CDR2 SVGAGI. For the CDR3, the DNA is TGTGCCAGCAGTACCCGGACAGGGATGGTAGATACGCAGTATTTT. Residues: CASSTRTGMVDTQYF.

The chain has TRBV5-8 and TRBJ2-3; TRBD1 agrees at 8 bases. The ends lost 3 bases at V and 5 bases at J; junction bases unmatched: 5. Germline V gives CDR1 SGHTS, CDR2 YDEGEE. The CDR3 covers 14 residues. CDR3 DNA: TGTGCCAGCAGCTCCGGACAGGGTCTAGATACGCAGTATTTT. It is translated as CASSSGQGLDTQYF. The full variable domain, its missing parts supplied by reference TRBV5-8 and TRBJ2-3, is EAGVTQSPTHLIKTRGQQATLRCSPISGHTSVYWYQQALGLGLQFLLWYDEGEERNRGNFPPRFSGRQFPNYSSELNVNALELEDSALYLCASSSGQGLDTQYFGPGTRLTVL.

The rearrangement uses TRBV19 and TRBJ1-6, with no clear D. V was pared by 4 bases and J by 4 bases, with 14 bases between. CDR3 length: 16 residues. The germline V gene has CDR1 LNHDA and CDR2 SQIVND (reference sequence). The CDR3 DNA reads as TGTGCCAGTAGTAGGTCCGCGAAGTCTTATAATTCACCCCTCCACTTT. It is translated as CASSRSAKSYNSPLHF.

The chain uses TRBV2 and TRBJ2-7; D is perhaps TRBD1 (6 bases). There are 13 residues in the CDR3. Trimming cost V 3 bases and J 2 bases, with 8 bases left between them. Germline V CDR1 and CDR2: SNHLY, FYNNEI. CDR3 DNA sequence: TGTGCCAGCAGTGAGGCAGGGGCCTACGAGCAGTACTTC. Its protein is CASSEAGAYEQYF. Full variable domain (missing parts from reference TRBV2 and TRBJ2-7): EPEVTQTPSHQVTQMGQEVILRCVPISNHLYFYWYRQILGQKVEFLVSFYNNEISEKSEIFDDQFSVERPDGSNFTLKIRSTKLEDSAMYFCASSEAGAYEQYFGPGTRLTVT.

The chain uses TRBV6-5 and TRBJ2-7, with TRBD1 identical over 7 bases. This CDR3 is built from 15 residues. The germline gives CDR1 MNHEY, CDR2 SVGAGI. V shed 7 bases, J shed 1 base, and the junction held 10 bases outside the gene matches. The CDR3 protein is CASTAIGGKSYEQYF. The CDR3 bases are TGTGCCAGCACTGCTATAGGGGGCAAATCCTACGAGCAGTACTTC.

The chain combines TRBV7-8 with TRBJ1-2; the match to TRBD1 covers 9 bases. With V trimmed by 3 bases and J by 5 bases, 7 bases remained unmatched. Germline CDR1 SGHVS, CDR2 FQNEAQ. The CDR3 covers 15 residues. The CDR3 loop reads CASSFTGTGRYGYTF. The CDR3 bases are TGTGCCAGCAGCTTTACCGGGACAGGGCGGTATGGCTACACCTTC.

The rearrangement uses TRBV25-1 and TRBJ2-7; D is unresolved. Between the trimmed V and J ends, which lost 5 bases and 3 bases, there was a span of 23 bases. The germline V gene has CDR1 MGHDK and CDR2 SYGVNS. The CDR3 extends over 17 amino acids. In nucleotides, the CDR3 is TGTGCCAGCAGTCCACGACTCTACGACGGAAGCTTCTACGAGCAGTACTTC. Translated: CASSPRLYDGSFYEQYF.

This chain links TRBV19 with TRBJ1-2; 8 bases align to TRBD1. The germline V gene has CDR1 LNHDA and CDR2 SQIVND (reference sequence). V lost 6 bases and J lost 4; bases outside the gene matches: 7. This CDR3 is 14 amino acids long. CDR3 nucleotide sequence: TGTGCCAGTAGGATTTGGCAGGGGGCCTATGGCTACACCTTC. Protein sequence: CASRIWQGAYGYTF.

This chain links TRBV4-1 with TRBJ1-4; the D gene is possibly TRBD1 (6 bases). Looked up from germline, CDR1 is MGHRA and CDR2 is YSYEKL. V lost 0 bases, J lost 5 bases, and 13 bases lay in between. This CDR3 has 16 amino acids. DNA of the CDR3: TGCGCCAGCAGCCAAGAGTCGACAGGCTTAAATGAAAAACTGTTTTTT. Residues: CASSQESTGLNEKLFF.

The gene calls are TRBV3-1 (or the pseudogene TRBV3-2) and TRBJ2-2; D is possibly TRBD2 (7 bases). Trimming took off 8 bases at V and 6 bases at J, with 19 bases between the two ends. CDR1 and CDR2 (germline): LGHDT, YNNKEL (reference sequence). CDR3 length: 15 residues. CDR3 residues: CASRVGGAGAGELFF. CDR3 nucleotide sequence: TGTGCCAGCCGAGTAGGGGGGGCCGGCGCCGGGGAGCTGTTTTTT.

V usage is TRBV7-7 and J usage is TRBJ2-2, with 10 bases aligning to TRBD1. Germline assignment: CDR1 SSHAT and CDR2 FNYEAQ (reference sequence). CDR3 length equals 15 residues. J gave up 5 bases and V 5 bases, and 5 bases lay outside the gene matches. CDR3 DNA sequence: TGTGCCAGCAGCCGGGACAGGGGTGGGACCGGGGAGCTGTTTTTT. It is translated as CASSRDRGGTGELFF.

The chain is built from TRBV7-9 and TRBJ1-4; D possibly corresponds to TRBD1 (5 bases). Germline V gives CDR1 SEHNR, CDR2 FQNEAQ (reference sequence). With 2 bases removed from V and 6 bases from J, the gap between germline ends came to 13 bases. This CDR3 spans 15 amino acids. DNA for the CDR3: TGTGCCAGCAGCTTATTCGGGGGGGTGGATGAAAAACTGTTTTTT. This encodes CASSLFGGVDEKLFF.

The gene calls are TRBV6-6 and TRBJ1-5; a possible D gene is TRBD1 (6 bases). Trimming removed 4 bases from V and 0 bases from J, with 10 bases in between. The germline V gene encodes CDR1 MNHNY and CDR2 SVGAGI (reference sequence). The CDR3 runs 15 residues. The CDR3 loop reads CASSWTVDSNQPQHF. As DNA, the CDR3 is TGTGCCAGCAGTTGGACAGTTGATAGCAATCAGCCCCAGCATTTT.

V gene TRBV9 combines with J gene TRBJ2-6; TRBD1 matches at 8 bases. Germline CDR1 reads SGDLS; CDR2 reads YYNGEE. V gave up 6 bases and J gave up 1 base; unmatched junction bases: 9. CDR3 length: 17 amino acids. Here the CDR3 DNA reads TGTGCCAGCAAACGGACAGGGTCTTTGTCTGGGGCCAACGTCCTGACTTTC. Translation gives CASKRTGSLSGANVLTF.

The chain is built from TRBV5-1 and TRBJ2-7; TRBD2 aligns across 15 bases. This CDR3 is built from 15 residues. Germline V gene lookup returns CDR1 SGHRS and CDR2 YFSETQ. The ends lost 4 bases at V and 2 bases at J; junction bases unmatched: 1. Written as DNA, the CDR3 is TGCGCCAGCAGCAGGACTAGCGGGGGGGCCTACGAGCAGTACTTC. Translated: CASSRTSGGAYEQYF.

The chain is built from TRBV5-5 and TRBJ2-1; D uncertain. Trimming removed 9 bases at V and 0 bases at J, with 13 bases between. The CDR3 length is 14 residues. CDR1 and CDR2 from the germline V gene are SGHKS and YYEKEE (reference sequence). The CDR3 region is CATLTESSYNEQFF. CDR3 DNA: TGTGCCACACTCACAGAGAGCTCCTACAATGAGCAGTTCTTC.

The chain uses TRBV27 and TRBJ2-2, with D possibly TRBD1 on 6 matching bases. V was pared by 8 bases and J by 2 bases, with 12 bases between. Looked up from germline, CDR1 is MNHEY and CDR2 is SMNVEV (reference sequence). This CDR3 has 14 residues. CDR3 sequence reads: CASLQGLNTGELFF. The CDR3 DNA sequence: TGTGCCAGCCTTCAGGGGTTAAACACCGGGGAGCTGTTTTTT.

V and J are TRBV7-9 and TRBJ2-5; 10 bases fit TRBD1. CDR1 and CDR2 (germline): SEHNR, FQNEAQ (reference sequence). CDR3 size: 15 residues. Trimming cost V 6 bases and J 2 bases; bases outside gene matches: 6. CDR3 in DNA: TGTGCCAGCAGGACCGGGACAGGGGTTCAAGAGACCCAGTACTTC. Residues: CASRTGTGVQETQYF.

The CDR3 nucleotides are TGTGCCAGCAGCTTAACGGCTAGCGGGGGCCGGGATACGCAGTATTTT. Its translation: CASSLTASGGRDTQYF. The V and J genes are TRBV11-3 and TRBJ2-3; 10 nucleotides align to TRBD2. With 2 bases clipped from V and 6 bases from J, the junction kept 8 bases outside the gene matches. Per the germline V gene, CDR1 is SGHNT and CDR2 is YENEEA. This CDR3 contains 16 residues.

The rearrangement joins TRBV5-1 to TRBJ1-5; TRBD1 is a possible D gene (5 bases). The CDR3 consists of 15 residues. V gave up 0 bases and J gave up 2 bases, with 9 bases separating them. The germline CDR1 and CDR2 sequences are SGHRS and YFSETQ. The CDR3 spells CASSLEGVGNQPQHF. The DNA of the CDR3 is TGCGCCAGCAGCTTGGAAGGGGTCGGCAATCAGCCCCAGCATTTT.

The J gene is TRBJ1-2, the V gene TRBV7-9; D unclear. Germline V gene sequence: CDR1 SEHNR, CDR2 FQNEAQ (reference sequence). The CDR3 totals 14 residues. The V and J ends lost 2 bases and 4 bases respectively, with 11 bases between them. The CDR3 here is CASSLRREIYGYTF. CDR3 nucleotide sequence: TGTGCCAGCAGCTTAAGGCGGGAAATCTATGGCTACACCTTC. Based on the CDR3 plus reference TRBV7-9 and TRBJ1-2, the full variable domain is DTGVSQNPRHKITKRGQNVTFRCDPISEHNRLYWYRQTLGQGPEFLTYFQNEAQLEKSRLLSDRFSAERPKGSFSTLEIQRTEQGDSAMYLCASSLRREIYGYTFGSGTRLTVV.

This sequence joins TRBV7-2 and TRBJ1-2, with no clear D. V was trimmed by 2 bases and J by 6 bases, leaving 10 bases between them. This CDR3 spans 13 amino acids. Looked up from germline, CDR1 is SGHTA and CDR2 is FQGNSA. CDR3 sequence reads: CASSLIRLDGYTF. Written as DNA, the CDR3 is TGTGCCAGCAGCTTAATTAGATTAGATGGCTACACCTTC.

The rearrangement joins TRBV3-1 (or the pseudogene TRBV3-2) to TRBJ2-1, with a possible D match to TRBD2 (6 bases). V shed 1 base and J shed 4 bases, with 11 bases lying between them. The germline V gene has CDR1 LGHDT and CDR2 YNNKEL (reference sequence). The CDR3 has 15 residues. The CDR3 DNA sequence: TGTGCCAGCAGCCAAGGCGGGACTCCATACAATGAGCAGTTCTTC. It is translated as CASSQGGTPYNEQFF.

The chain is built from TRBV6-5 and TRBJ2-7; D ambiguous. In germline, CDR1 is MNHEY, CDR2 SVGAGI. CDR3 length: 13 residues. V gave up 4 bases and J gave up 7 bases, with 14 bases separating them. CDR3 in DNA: TGTGCCAGCAGTTCCTCCCCGAACTGGGAGCAGTACTTC. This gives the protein CASSSSPNWEQYF.